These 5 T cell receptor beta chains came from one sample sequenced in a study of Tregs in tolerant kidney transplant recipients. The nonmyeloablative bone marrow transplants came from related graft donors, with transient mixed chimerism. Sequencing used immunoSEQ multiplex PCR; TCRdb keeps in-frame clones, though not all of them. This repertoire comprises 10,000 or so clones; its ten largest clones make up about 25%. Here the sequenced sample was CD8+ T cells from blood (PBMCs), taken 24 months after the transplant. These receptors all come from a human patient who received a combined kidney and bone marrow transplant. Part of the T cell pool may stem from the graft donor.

The covered CDR3 bases are TGTGCCAGCAGCTCCGGACTAGCGGTCTACAATGAG. Translating it yields CASSSGLAVYNE. The full CDR3 sequence reads CASSSGLAVYNEQFF. The chain joins TRBV7-3 to TRBJ2-1; 10 bases fit TRBD2. From the germline J gene comes the end of the CDR3, since the read stops 3 residues before it. The V gene end was trimmed by 4 bases and the J gene end by 3 bases; junction bases not matched to a gene: 3. This CDR3 contains 15 residues. The germline V gene has CDR1 SGHTA and CDR2 FQGTGA.

CDR3 sequence: CASSPLAGGIYNEQFF. The CDR3 DNA, read in part, is TGTGCCAGTAGTCCCCTAGCGGGAGGGATCTACAATGAG. V is TRBV19 and J is TRBJ2-1; 12 nucleotides match TRBD2. The CDR3 end lies 3 residues beyond the end of the read and is filled in from the germline J gene. The CDR3 has 16 amino acids. J gave up 3 bases and V 5 bases, and 5 bases lay outside the gene matches. From germline, CDR1 is LNHDA and CDR2 SQIVND (reference sequence).

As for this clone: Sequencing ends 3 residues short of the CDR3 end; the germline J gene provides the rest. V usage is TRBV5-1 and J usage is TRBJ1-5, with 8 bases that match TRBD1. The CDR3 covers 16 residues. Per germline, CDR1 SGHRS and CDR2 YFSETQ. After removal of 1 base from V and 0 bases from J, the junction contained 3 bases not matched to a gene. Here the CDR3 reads CASSLTTGDSNQPQHF. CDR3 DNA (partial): TGCGCCAGCAGCTTGACGACAGGGGATAGCAATCAGCCC.

The CDR3 DNA, read in part, is TGTGCCAGTAGTTCTGCGCTAGCGGGGGATTACGAG. Its protein is CASSSALAGDYE. The complete CDR3 reads CASSSALAGDYEQYF. The chain joins TRBV19 to TRBJ2-7; TRBD2 matches at 10 bases. Sequencing ends 3 residues short of the CDR3 end; the germline J gene provides the rest. Trimming took 5 bases from V and 4 from J; bases not matched to a gene: 8. Germline V gene sequence: CDR1 LNHDA, CDR2 SQIVND (reference sequence). The CDR3 has 15 amino acids. Full variable domain (missing parts from reference TRBV19 and TRBJ2-7): DGGITQSPKYLFRKEGQNVTLSCEQNLNHDAMYWYRQDPGQGLRLIYYSQIVNDFQKGDIAEGYSVSREKKESFPLTVTSAQKNPTAFYLCASSSALAGDYEQYFGPGTRLTVT.

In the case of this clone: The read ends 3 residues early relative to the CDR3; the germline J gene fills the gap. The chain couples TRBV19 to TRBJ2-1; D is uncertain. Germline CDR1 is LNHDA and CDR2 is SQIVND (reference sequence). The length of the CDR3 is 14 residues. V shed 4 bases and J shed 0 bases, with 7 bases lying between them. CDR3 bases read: TGTGCCAGTAGTACCCGACTCTCCTACAATGAG. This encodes CASSTRLSYNE. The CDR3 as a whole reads CASSTRLSYNEQFF.